Listed here are 27 T cell receptor beta chains from one sample, sequenced in a study of beta chain features in type 1 diabetes. Study observations and caveats: Shorter TCRB CDR3s, moderately but significantly so, were found in Type 1 diabetes patients in all four CD4+ subsets.

Reverse transcribing all isolated RNA meant expressed TCRB transcripts were sequenced. Produced via immunoSEQ multiplex PCR; TCRdb's table is partial and in-frame only. Of more than 550,000 clones listed, around 15% are singletons. Which antigens these TCRs recognize remains unknown. The sequenced sample was naive CD4+ T cells from blood. These receptors were obtained from a man in his late teens or twenties with type 1 diabetes.

The chain recombines TRBV15 with TRBJ1-1; D is unclear. The germline V and J ends were trimmed by 2 bases and 10 bases, with 17 bases remaining between them. The CDR3 has 14 residues. Looked up from germline, CDR1 is LNHNV and CDR2 is YYDKDF (reference sequence). The CDR3 sequence: CATSRRPMGRGAFF. CDR3 in DNA: TGTGCCACCAGCAGACGTCCAATGGGCCGGGGAGCTTTCTTT.

The rearrangement uses TRBV5-4 and TRBJ1-2, with 10 bases identical to TRBD1. Germline-derived CDR1 and CDR2 are SGHNT and YYREEE (reference sequence). Unmatched junction bases numbered 8, after V lost 4 bases and J lost 5 bases. CDR3 length: 15 amino acids. The CDR3: CASSSGQGVPYGYTF. The CDR3 DNA reads TGTGCCAGCAGCAGTGGACAGGGGGTTCCGTATGGCTACACCTTC.

This chain joins TRBV12-5 and TRBJ2-2; TRBD1 aligns across 10 bases. The trim removed 5 bases at V and 1 base at J, leaving 4 bases unmatched. Per the germline V gene, CDR1 is LGHNT and CDR2 is FRNRAP. This CDR3 is 16 amino acids long. CDR3 bases: TGTGCTAGTGGTCAAGACAGGGGGCTGAACACCGGGGAGCTGTTTTTT. Translation: CASGQDRGLNTGELFF.

CDR3 region: CASSPQGWRDTEAFF. The CDR3 nucleotides are TGTGCCAGCAGCCCACAGGGTTGGAGGGACACTGAAGCTTTCTTT. This chain joins TRBV7-2 and TRBJ1-1; D might be TRBD1 (6 bases). This CDR3 spans 15 amino acids. V gave up 5 bases and J gave up 3 bases, with 16 bases separating them. Germline CDR1 is SGHTA and CDR2 is FQGNSA.

This clone was seen only a few times. This same CDR3 is encoded by further DNA sequences in the sample. CDR3 nucleotides: TGTGCCTGGTCTCTTGCCGATACGCAGTATTTT. Protein: CAWSLADTQYF. V and J are TRBV30 and TRBJ2-3; no clear D. CDR3 length: 11 residues. The V gene's germline CDR1 is GTSNPN and CDR2 SVGIG (reference sequence). Trimming took 5 bases from V and 6 from J, leaving 9 bases between them.

This clone was detected a few times. CDR3 protein: CASSSGGGRETQYF. CDR3 nucleotide sequence: TGTGCCAGCAGCTCAGGGGGGGGCCGGGAGACCCAGTACTTC. This chain links TRBV7-6 with TRBJ2-5; D is tentatively TRBD1 or TRBD2 (7 bases each). The germline CDR1 and CDR2 sequences are SGHVS and FNYEAQ. The CDR3 extends over 14 amino acids. V lost 4 bases and J lost 5, with 14 bases in between.

This clone appeared a few times. The V gene is TRBV5-6, the J gene TRBJ1-5, with a possible D match to TRBD1 (6 bases). V was pared by 4 bases and J by 3 bases, with 17 bases between. This CDR3 has 16 amino acids. From germline, CDR1 is SGHDT and CDR2 YYEEEE. Written as DNA, the CDR3 is TGTGCCAGCAGCGACGGGGGGCAGGGAATCAATCAGCCCCAGCATTTT. This gives the protein CASSDGGQGINQPQHF.

V and J are TRBV6-1 and TRBJ2-5, with 8 bases lining up with TRBD2. There are 15 residues in the CDR3. Germline CDR1 and CDR2: MNHNS and SASEGT. Trimming removed 7 bases from V and 4 bases from J; junction bases left unmatched: 11. The CDR3 sequence: CASIPPGSGGETQYF. In DNA, the CDR3 is TGTGCCAGCATCCCTCCAGGGAGCGGGGGAGAGACCCAGTACTTC.

This clone was recorded a few times. This chain uses TRBV10-3 with TRBJ2-2; 7 positions match TRBD1. The V segment lost 6 bases and the J segment 0 bases; nucleotides outside the gene matches: 4. Germline V gene data show CDR1 as ENHRY and CDR2 as SYGVKD. This CDR3 is built from 15 residues. The chain's CDR3 is CAISPTGPNTGELFF. The CDR3 DNA reads TGTGCCATCAGCCCGACAGGGCCGAACACCGGGGAGCTGTTTTTT.

The genes are TRBV25-1 and TRBJ1-2, with unresolved D. Germline values: CDR1 MGHDK, CDR2 SYGVNS. V lost 2 bases, J lost 1 base, and 8 bases lay in between. This CDR3 has 14 amino acids. This CDR3 reads CASSEDVNNYGYTF. CDR3 nucleotides: TGTGCCAGCAGTGAAGATGTCAATAACTATGGCTACACCTTC.

This clone was seen more than once but under ten times. This rearrangement joins TRBV29-1 to TRBJ2-1; 9 positions agree with TRBD1. Germline V lookup: CDR1 SQVTM, CDR2 ANQGSEA. CDR3 length: 14 amino acids. The V gene end was trimmed by 1 base and the J gene end by 9 bases; junction bases not matched to a gene: 7. In DNA form, the CDR3 reads TGCAGCGTTGAAGGGACAGGGGCGCGTAGTGAGCAGTTCTTC. Translated, it gives CSVEGTGARSEQFF.

The CDR3 loop is CASSVGAASRNTDTQYF. The CDR3 DNA reads TGTGCCAGCAGCGTAGGTGCGGCTTCCAGAAACACAGATACGCAGTATTTT. The chain combines TRBV9 with TRBJ2-3, with no clear D. The CDR3 spans 17 residues. The V gene lost 0 bases and the J gene lost 2 bases, with 16 bases spanning the gap. Germline V gives CDR1 SGDLS, CDR2 YYNGEE.

The rearrangement uses TRBV4-1 and TRBJ1-1, with D perhaps matching TRBD1 (6 bases). Trimming shortened V by 1 base and J by 4 bases, and 13 bases separated the two germline ends. The germline CDR1 and CDR2 sequences are MGHRA and YSYEKL. The CDR3 spans 15 residues. The CDR3, as DNA: TGCGCCAGCAGCCAAGCACAGGGACCAGGCACTGAAGCTTTCTTT. Amino acids: CASSQAQGPGTEAFF.

This clone was picked up a small number of times. The chain combines TRBV6-5 with TRBJ2-3; tentative D call: TRBD1 (5 bases). Germline values: CDR1 MNHEY, CDR2 SVGAGI. The CDR3 is 14 amino acids. Trimming took off 5 bases at V and 3 bases at J, with 12 bases between the two ends. CDR3 bases: TGTGCCAGCAGTGAAGACAGCTTTACAGATACGCAGTATTTT. Protein product: CASSEDSFTDTQYF.

This clone turned up a few times. The chain is built from TRBV6-5 and TRBJ1-3; D call uncertain. The CDR3 is made up of 15 amino acids. In germline, CDR1 is MNHEY, CDR2 SVGAGI. The ends were cut back, 2 bases at V and 2 bases at J, with 10 bases in the middle. The CDR3 DNA reads as TGTGCCAGCAGTTACAATGGCAACCCTGGAAACACCATATATTTT. As protein: CASSYNGNPGNTIYF.

This clone was observed a few times. The chain employs TRBV5-4 and TRBJ1-2; maybe TRBD1 (6 bases). The CDR3 is 14 residues long. CDR1 SGHNT and CDR2 YYREEE come from the germline V gene (reference sequence). V dropped 4 bases and J dropped 4 bases, with 14 bases sitting between them. CDR3 coding DNA: TGTGCCAGCAGCGCATCGGGACAAATCTATGGCTACACCTTC. Its protein product is CASSASGQIYGYTF.

This clone was detected only a few times. V gene TRBV5-1 combines with J gene TRBJ2-3; D unclear. There are 13 residues in the CDR3. V lost 1 base and J lost 4, with 7 bases in between. From germline, CDR1 is SGHRS and CDR2 YFSETQ. CDR3 coding DNA: TGCGCCAGCAGCTTGCTTCTTGCAGATACGCAGTATTTT. Translating gives CASSLLLADTQYF.

This clone appeared a few times. J is TRBJ2-1 and V is TRBV28, with D unresolved. With 3 bases removed from V and 6 bases from J, the gap between germline ends came to 6 bases. This CDR3 is 12 amino acids long. Germline V gene data show CDR1 as MDHEN and CDR2 as SYDVKM. The CDR3 DNA reads TGTGCCAGCAGTTTGTTCCGCAATGAGCAGTTCTTC. Translating it yields CASSLFRNEQFF.

The rearrangement joins TRBV29-1 to TRBJ2-1, with D possibly TRBD1 on 5 matching bases. Trimming shortened V by 4 bases and J by 4 bases, and 11 bases separated the two germline ends. CDR3 size: 13 residues. Germline assignment: CDR1 SQVTM and CDR2 ANQGSEA. The CDR3, as DNA: TGCAGCGTTGGACAGACACTTTACAATGAGCAGTTCTTC. Translating it yields CSVGQTLYNEQFF.

The V call is TRBV9, the J call TRBJ1-4, with D possibly TRBD1 on 5 matching bases. Between the trimmed V and J ends, which lost 0 bases and 3 bases, there was a span of 12 bases. This CDR3 contains 16 residues. Germline CDR1 reads SGDLS; CDR2 reads YYNGEE. The chain's CDR3 is CASSVALSGPNEKLFF. As DNA, the CDR3 is TGTGCCAGCAGCGTAGCCTTGTCGGGGCCTAATGAAAAACTGTTTTTT.

The chain combines TRBV7-9 with TRBJ2-3; 9 bases are shared with TRBD1. Trimming cost V 6 bases and J 0 bases; bases outside gene matches: 4. This CDR3 has 15 amino acids. Germline assignment: CDR1 SEHNR and CDR2 FQNEAQ (reference sequence). The CDR3 spells CASSRGTGSTDTQYF. The CDR3, as DNA: TGTGCCAGCAGTCGCGGGACAGGGAGCACAGATACGCAGTATTTT. Full variable domain (remainder filled in from reference TRBV7-9 and TRBJ2-3): DTGVSQNPRHKITKRGQNVTFRCDPISEHNRLYWYRQTLGQGPEFLTYFQNEAQLEKSRLLSDRFSAERPKGSFSTLEIQRTEQGDSAMYLCASSRGTGSTDTQYFGPGTRLTVL.

This clone was seen a few times. The CDR3 coding sequence is TGTGCCAGCTCACCCGGAGACCGGAGGGAGCTGTTTTTT. This codes for CASSPGDRRELFF. The chain combines TRBV18 with TRBJ2-2; unclear D gene. Germline V gene data show CDR1 as KGHSH and CDR2 as LQKENI. V lost 3 bases, J lost 9 bases, and 11 bases lay in between. The CDR3 runs 13 residues.

V usage is TRBV9 and J usage is TRBJ1-2, with D possibly being TRBD1 (5 bases). V dropped 0 bases and J dropped 0 bases, with 6 bases sitting between them. CDR1 is SGDLS and CDR2 is YYNGEE in the germline V gene. The CDR3 sequence is 14 residues long. The CDR3 sequence is CASSVGGPNYGYTF. The CDR3 nucleotides are TGTGCCAGCAGCGTAGGGGGCCCTAACTATGGCTACACCTTC. The full variable domain, its missing parts supplied by reference TRBV9 and TRBJ1-2, is DSGVTQTPKHLITATGQRVTLRCSPRSGDLSVYWYQQSLDQGLQFLIQYYNGEERAKGNILERFSAQQFPDLHSELNLSSLELGDSALYFCASSVGGPNYGYTFGSGTRLTVV.

This clone showed up just a few times. The rearrangement uses TRBV5-1 and TRBJ2-7, with 7 bases identical to TRBD1. V shed 4 bases and J 3 bases; nucleotides not matched to a gene: 7. Germline assignment: CDR1 SGHRS and CDR2 YFSETQ. The CDR3 covers 14 residues. The DNA of the CDR3 is TGCGCCAGCAGCCCCCGGGACAGCGTCTACGAGCAGTACTTC. Translated: CASSPRDSVYEQYF. Supplemented by reference TRBV5-1 and TRBJ2-7, the full variable domain reads KAGVTQTPRYLIKTRGQQVTLSCSPISGHRSVSWYQQTPGQGLQFLFEYFSETQRNKGNFPGRFSGRQFSNSRSEMNVSTLELGDSALYLCASSPRDSVYEQYFGPGTRLTVT.

This chain links TRBV4-3 with TRBJ2-7; 9 positions match TRBD1. Trimming took 1 base from V and 3 from J; bases not matched to a gene: 4. Germline V gene data show CDR1 as LGHNA and CDR2 as YSLEER. This CDR3 is built from 15 residues. In DNA, the CDR3 is TGCGCCAGCAGCCAAGGGGGACAGGGAGGCTACGAGCAGTACTTC. It translates to CASSQGGQGGYEQYF.

This clone showed up just a few times. This chain joins TRBV14 and TRBJ2-5, with D uncertain. V was trimmed by 1 base and J by 2 bases, leaving 11 bases between them. The CDR3 is 15 amino acids. Germline V gives CDR1 SGHDN, CDR2 FVKESK. The chain's CDR3 is CASSQVLTDQETQYF. CDR3 bases: TGTGCCAGCAGCCAAGTTCTGACGGATCAAGAGACCCAGTACTTC.

V usage is TRBV30 and J usage is TRBJ1-4, with 11 bases identical to TRBD1. V shed 3 bases, J shed 7 bases, and the junction held 7 bases outside the gene matches. CDR1 GTSNPN and CDR2 SVGIG come from the germline V gene (reference sequence). The CDR3 runs 15 residues. DNA for the CDR3: TGTGCCTGGAGGTACCGGGACAGGGGGGTTGAAAAACTGTTTTTT. It codes for CAWRYRDRGVEKLFF. Together with reference TRBV30 and TRBJ1-4, the CDR3 gives the full variable domain: SQTIHQWPATLVQPVGSPLSLECTVEGTSNPNLYWYRQAAGRGLQLLFYSVGIGQISSEVPQNLSASRPQDRQFILSSKKLLLSDSGFYLCAWRYRDRGVEKLFFGSGTQLSVL.